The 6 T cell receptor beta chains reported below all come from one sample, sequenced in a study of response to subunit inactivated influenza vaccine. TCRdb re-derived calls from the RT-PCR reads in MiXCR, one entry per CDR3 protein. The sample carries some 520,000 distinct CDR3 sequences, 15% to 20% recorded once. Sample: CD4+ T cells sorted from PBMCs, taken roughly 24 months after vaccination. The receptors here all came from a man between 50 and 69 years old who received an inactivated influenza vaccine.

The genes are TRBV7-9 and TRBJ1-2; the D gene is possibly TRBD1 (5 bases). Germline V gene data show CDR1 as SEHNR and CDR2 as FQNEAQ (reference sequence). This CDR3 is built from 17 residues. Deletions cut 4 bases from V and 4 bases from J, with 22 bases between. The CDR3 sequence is CASSSQNTWVGGYGYTF. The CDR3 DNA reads TGTGCCAGCAGCTCCCAAAATACCTGGGTGGGGGGCTATGGCTACACCTTC.

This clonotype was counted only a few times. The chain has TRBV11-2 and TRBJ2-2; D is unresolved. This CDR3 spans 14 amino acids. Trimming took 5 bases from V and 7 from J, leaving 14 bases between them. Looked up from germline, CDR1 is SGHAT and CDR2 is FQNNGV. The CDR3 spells CASSLQRVGGELFF. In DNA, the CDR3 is TGTGCCAGCAGCCTGCAACGCGTGGGCGGGGAGCTGTTTTTT.

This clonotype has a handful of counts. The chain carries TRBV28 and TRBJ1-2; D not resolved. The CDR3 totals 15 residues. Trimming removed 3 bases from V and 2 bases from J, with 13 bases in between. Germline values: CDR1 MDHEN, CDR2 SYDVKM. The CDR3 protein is CASSFGRRANYGYTF. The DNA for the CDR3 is TGTGCCAGCAGTTTTGGGAGACGGGCAAACTATGGCTACACCTTC.

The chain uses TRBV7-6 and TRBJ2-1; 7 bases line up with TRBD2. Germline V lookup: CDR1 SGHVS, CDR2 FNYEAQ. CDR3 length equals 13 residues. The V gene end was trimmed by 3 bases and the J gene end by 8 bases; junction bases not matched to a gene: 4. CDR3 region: CASSFGLDHEQFF. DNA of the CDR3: TGTGCCAGCAGCTTCGGACTAGACCATGAGCAGTTCTTC.

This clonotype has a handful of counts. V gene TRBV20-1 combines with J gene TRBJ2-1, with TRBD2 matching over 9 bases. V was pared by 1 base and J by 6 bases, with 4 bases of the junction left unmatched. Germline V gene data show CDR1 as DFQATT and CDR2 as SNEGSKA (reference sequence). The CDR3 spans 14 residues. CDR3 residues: CSARGVSGSNEQFF. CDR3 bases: TGCAGTGCTAGAGGGGTTAGCGGGAGCAATGAGCAGTTCTTC.

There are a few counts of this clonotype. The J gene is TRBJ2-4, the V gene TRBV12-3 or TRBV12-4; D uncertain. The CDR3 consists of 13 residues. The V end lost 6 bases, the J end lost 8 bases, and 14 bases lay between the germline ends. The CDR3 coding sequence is TGTGCCAGCAGAGTGGGTGATGTTGACATTCAGTACTTC. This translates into CASRVGDVDIQYF.